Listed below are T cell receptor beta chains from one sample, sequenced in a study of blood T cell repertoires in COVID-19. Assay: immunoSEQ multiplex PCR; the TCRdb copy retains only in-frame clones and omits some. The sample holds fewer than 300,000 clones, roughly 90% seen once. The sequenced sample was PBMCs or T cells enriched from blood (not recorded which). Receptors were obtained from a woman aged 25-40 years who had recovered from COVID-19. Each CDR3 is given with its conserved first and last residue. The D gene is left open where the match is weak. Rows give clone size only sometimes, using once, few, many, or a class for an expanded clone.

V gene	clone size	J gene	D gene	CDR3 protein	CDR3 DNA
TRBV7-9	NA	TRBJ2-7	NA	CASSASYEQYF	TGTGCCAGCAGCGCTAGCTACGAGCAGTACTTC
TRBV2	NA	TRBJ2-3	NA	CASSETAYTQYF	TGTGCCAGCAGCGAAACAGCCTATACGCAGTATTTT
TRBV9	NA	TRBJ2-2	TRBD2	CASSALGGTDTGELFF	TGTGCCAGCAGCGCGCTGGGAGGGACGGACACCGGGGAGCTGTTTTTT
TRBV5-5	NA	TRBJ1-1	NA	CASSLYSVGAGGLTEAFF	TGTGCCAGCAGCTTGTATTCGGTGGGTGCGGGGGGTTTAACTGAAGCTTTCTTT
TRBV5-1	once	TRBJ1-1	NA	CASSLGPTRNTEAFF	TGCGCCAGCAGCTTGGGGCCGACAAGGAACACTGAAGCTTTCTTT
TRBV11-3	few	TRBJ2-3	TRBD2	CASSQASGIATDTQYF	TGTGCCAGCAGCCAAGCTAGCGGGATCGCGACAGATACGCAGTATTTT
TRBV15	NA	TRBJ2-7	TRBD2	CATSRDLTSFEQYF	TGTGCCACCAGCAGAGACCTGACTAGCTTCGAGCAGTACTTC
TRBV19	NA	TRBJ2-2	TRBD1	CATVRHRDSNTGELFF	TGTGCCACAGTCCGCCACCGGGACAGTAACACCGGGGAGCTGTTTTTT
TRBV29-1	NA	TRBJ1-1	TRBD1	CSVEGTGGVQTEAFF	TGCAGCGTTGAGGGGACAGGGGGCGTTCAGACTGAAGCTTTCTTT
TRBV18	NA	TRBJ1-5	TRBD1	CASSRSGTAIRYSNQPQHF	TGTGCCAGCTCACGCTCCGGGACAGCTATCCGTTATAGCAATCAGCCCCAGCATTTT
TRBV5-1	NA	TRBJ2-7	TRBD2	CASSFGTSGFYEQYF	TGCGCCAGCAGCTTTGGGACTAGCGGCTTCTACGAGCAGTACTTC
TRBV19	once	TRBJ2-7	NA	CASIDRQDEQYF	TGTGCCAGTATCGACCGACAGGACGAGCAGTACTTC
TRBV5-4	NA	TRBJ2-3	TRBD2	CASSKESSGGTDTQYF	TGTGCCAGCAGCAAAGAATCTAGCGGGGGCACAGATACGCAGTATTTT
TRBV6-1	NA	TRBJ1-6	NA	CASSEFPGVDSPLHF	TGTGCCAGCAGTGAATTTCCCGGGGTGGATTCACCCCTCCACTTT
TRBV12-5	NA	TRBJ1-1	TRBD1	CASGIGTGVYTEAFF	TGTGCTAGTGGTATCGGGACAGGGGTCTACACTGAAGCTTTCTTT
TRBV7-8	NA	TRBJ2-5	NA	CASSLELLSRGARVETQYF	TGTGCCAGCAGCTTAGAACTTTTGTCTAGGGGCGCAAGGGTAGAGACCCAGTACTTC
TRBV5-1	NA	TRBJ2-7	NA	CASSGSGTSYEQYF	TGCGCCAGCAGCGGTAGCGGAACCTCCTACGAGCAGTACTTC
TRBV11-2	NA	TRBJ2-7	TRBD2	CASSLAGTSGSKQYF	TGTGCCAGCAGCTTAGCCGGGACTAGCGGGAGTAAGCAGTACTTC
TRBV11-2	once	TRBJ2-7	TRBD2	CASSSSEQLAVLPYEQYF	TGTGCCAGCAGCTCCTCCGAACAACTAGCGGTGTTACCCTACGAGCAGTACTTC
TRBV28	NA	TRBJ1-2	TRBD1	CASSRGDSSTGGYTF	TGTGCCAGCAGCCGAGGGGACAGTTCTACTGGTGGCTACACCTTC
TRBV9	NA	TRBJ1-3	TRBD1	CASSDDRGLGNTIYF	TGTGCCAGCAGCGATGACAGGGGATTAGGAAACACCATATATTTT
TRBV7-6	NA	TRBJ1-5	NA	CASSLDRYQPQHF	TGTGCCAGCAGCCTTGACAGGTATCAGCCCCAGCATTTT